This T cell receptor (beta chain) comes out of a study of T cells in women clearing cervical HPV infection. Study background: Blood came at first lesion visit for cases, post-clearance for controls.

Profiling relied on immunoSEQ multiplex PCR, and the TCRdb table lists in-frame clones only, not all of them. This table holds 40,000 or so clones. Points from the study as a whole: Richness plus V gene abundances separated cases from controls with AUC over 0.8.

For this clone: Its antigen remains unidentified. The CDR3 end lies 3 residues beyond the end of the read and is filled in from the germline J gene.

Per germline, CDR1 WNHNN and CDR2 SYGVQD (reference sequence). The CDR3 sequence is 14 residues long. V was pared by 4 bases and J by 0 bases, with 7 bases between. The sample consisted of blood buffy coat. The gene calls are TRBV10-1 and TRBJ1-3; D is uncertain. This receptor was identified in a woman between 18 and 70 years old with a cervical HPV16 infection that either progressed to CIN3+ or cleared (not recorded which). CDR3 protein: CASSGAGSGNTIYF. The sequenced CDR3 bases are TGCGCCAGCAGTGGGGCAGGCTCTGGAAACACC.